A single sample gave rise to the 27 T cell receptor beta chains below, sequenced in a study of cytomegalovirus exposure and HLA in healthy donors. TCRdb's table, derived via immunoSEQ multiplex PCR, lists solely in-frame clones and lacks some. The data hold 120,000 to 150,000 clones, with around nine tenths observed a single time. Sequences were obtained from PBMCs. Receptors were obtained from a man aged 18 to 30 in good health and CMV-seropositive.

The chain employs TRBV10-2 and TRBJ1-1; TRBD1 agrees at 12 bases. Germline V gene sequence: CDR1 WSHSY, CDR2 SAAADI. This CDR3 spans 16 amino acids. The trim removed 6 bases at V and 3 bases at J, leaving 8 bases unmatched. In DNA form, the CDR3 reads TGCGCCAGCAGGGCTCGGGACAGGGGGCTTTACACTGAAGCTTTCTTT. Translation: CASRARDRGLYTEAFF.

CDR3 coding DNA: TGTGCCAGTAACAGGGATGGCTATGGCTACACCTTC. Its translation: CASNRDGYGYTF. The chain couples TRBV5-5 to TRBJ1-2; D might be TRBD1 (6 bases). The CDR3 is 12 amino acids. The germline V gene has CDR1 SGHKS and CDR2 YYEKEE (reference sequence). The V and J ends lost 8 bases and 4 bases respectively, with 12 bases between them.

The CDR3 loop reads CASSYSSSGSTDTQYF. The CDR3 coding sequence is TGTGCCAGCAGTTACTCTAGTAGCGGGAGCACAGATACGCAGTATTTT. The chain employs TRBV6-5 and TRBJ2-3; 7 bases align to TRBD2. The CDR3 length is 16 residues. Per the germline V gene, CDR1 is MNHEY and CDR2 is SVGAGI. The trim removed 0 bases at V and 0 bases at J, leaving 3 bases unmatched.

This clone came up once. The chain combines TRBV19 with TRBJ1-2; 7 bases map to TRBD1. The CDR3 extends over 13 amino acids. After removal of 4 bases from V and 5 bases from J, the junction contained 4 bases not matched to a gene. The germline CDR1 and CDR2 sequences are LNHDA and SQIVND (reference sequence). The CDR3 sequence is CASSRGQEYGYTF. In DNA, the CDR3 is TGTGCCAGTAGTAGAGGACAGGAATATGGCTACACCTTC. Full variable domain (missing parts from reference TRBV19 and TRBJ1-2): DGGITQSPKYLFRKEGQNVTLSCEQNLNHDAMYWYRQDPGQGLRLIYYSQIVNDFQKGDIAEGYSVSREKKESFPLTVTSAQKNPTAFYLCASSRGQEYGYTFGSGTRLTVV.

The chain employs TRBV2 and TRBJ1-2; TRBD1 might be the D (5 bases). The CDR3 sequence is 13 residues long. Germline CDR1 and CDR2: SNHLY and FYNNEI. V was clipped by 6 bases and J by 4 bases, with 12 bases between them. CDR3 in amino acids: CASRTGLFYGYTF. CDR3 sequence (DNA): TGTGCCAGCAGAACAGGCCTATTCTATGGCTACACCTTC.

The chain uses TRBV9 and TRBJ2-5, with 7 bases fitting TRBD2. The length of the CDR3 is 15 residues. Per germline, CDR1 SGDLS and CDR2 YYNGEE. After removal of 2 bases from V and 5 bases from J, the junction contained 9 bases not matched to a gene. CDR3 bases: TGTGCCAGCAGCGTGCGGGGAAGGGGAGGGGAGACCCAGTACTTC. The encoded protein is CASSVRGRGGETQYF.

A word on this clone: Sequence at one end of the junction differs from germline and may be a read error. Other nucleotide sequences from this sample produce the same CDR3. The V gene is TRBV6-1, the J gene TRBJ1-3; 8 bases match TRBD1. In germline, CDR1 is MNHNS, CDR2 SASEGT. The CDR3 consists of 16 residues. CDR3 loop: CASSENRGISGNTIYF. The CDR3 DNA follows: TGTGCCAGCAGTGAAAACAGGGGGATCTCTGGGAACACCATATATTTT.

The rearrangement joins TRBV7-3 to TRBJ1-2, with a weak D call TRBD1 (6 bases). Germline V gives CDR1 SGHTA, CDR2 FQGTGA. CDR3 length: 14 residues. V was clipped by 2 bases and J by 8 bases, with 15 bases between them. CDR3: CASSLSPTGEGYTF. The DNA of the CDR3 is TGTGCCAGCAGCTTATCTCCGACAGGCGAGGGCTACACCTTC.

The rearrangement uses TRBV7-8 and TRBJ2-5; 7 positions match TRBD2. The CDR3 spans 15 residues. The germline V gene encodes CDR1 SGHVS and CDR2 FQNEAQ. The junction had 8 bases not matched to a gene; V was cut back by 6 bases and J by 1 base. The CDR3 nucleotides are TGTGCCAGCAGAAAGAGAGGGAGGGTCCAAGAGACCCAGTACTTC. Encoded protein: CASRKRGRVQETQYF.

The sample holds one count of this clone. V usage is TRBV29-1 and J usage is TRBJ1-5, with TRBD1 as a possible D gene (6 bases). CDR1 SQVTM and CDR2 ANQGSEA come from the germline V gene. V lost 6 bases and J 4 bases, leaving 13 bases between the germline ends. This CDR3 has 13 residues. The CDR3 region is CSVMTGPNQPQHF. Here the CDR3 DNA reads TGCAGCGTGATGACAGGTCCGAATCAGCCCCAGCATTTT. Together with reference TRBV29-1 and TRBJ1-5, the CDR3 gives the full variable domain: SAVISQKPSRDICQRGTSLTIQCQVDSQVTMMFWYRQQPGQSLTLIATANQGSEATYESGFVIDKFPISRPNLTFSTLTVSNMSPEDSSIYLCSVMTGPNQPQHFGDGTRLSIL.

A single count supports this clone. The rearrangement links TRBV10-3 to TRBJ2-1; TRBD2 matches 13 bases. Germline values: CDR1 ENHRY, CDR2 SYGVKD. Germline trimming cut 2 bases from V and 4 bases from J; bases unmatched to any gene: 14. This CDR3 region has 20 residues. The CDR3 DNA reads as TGTGCCATCAGTGAGAGGAGAGGACTAGCGGGAGTAGTTCAATACAATGAGCAGTTCTTC. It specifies CAISERRGLAGVVQYNEQFF.

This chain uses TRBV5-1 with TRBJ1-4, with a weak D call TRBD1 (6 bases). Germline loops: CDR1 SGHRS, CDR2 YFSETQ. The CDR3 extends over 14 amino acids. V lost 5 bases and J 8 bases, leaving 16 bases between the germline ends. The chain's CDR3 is CASSTWGPEEKLFF. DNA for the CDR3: TGCGCCAGCAGTACCTGGGGGCCCGAGGAAAAACTGTTTTTT. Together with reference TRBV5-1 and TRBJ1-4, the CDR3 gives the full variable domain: KAGVTQTPRYLIKTRGQQVTLSCSPISGHRSVSWYQQTPGQGLQFLFEYFSETQRNKGNFPGRFSGRQFSNSRSEMNVSTLELGDSALYLCASSTWGPEEKLFFGSGTQLSVL.

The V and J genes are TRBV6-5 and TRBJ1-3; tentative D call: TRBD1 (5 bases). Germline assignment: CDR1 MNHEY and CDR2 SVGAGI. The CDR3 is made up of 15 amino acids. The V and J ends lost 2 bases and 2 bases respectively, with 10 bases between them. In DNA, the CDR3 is TGTGCCAGCAGTTACCAGGGAGGACCTGGAAACACCATATATTTT. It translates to CASSYQGGPGNTIYF.

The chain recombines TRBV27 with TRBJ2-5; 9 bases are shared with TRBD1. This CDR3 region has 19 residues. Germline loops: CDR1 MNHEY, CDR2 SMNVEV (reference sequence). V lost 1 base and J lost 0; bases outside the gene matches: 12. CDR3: CASSLYSSGQGPHQETQYF. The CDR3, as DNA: TGTGCCAGCAGTTTATACAGTTCGGGACAGGGACCCCACCAAGAGACCCAGTACTTC.

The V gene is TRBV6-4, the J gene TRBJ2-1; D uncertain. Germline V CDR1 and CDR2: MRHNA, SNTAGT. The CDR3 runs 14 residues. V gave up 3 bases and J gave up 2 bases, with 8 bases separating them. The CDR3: CASSEQFAYNEQFF. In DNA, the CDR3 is TGTGCCAGCAGTGAGCAGTTTGCCTACAATGAGCAGTTCTTC.

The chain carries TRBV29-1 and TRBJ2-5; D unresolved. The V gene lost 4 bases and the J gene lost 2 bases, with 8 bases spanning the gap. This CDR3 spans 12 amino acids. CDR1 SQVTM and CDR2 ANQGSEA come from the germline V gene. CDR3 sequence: CSVAPEQETQYF. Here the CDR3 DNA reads TGCAGCGTTGCTCCCGAGCAAGAGACCCAGTACTTC. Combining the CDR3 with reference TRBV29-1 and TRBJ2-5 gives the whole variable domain SAVISQKPSRDICQRGTSLTIQCQVDSQVTMMFWYRQQPGQSLTLIATANQGSEATYESGFVIDKFPISRPNLTFSTLTVSNMSPEDSSIYLCSVAPEQETQYFGPGTRLLVL.

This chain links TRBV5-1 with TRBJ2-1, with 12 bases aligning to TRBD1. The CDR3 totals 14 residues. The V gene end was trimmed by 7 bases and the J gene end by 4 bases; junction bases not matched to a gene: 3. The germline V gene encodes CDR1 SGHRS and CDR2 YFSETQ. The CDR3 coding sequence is TGCGCCAGCTGGGACAGGGGGCTGTACAATGAGCAGTTCTTC. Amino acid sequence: CASWDRGLYNEQFF. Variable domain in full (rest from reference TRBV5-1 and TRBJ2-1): KAGVTQTPRYLIKTRGQQVTLSCSPISGHRSVSWYQQTPGQGLQFLFEYFSETQRNKGNFPGRFSGRQFSNSRSEMNVSTLELGDSALYLCASWDRGLYNEQFFGPGTRLTVL.

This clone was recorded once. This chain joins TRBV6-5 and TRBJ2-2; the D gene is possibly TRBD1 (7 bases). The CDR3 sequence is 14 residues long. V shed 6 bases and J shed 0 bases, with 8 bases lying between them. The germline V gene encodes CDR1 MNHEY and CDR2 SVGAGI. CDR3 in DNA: TGTGCCAGCAGCAGGGGGGCGAACACCGGGGAGCTGTTTTTT. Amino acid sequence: CASSRGANTGELFF.

The DNA of the CDR3 is TGTGCCAGTAGTGGAAGGCGGATCATGAACACTGAAGCTTTCTTT. It codes for CASSGRRIMNTEAFF. The chain has TRBV19 and TRBJ1-1; D is ambiguous. The CDR3 totals 15 residues. V lost 5 bases and J 0 bases, leaving 13 bases between the germline ends. The germline V gene has CDR1 LNHDA and CDR2 SQIVND (reference sequence).

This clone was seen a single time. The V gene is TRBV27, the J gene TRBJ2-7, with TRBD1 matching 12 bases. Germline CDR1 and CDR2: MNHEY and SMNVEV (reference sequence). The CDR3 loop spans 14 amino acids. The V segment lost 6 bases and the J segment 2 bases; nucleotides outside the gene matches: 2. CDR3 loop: CASSWDRGPYEQYF. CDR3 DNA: TGTGCCAGCAGCTGGGACAGGGGGCCCTACGAGCAGTACTTC.

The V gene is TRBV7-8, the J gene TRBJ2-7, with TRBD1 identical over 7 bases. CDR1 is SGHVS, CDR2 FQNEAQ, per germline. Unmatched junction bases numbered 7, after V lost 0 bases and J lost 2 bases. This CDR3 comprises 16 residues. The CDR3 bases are TGTGCCAGCAGCTTAGCTTCGACAGGGTTAACCTACGAGCAGTACTTC. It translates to CASSLASTGLTYEQYF.

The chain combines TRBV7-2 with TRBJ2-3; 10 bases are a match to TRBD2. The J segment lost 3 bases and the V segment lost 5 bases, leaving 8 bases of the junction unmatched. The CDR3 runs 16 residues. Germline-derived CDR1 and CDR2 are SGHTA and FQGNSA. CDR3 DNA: TGTGCCAGCAGCCCATCTTATAGCGGGGGGACAGATACGCAGTATTTT. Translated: CASSPSYSGGTDTQYF. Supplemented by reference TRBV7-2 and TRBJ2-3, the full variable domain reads GAGVSQSPSNKVTEKGKDVELRCDPISGHTALYWYRQSLGQGLEFLIYFQGNSAPDKSGLPSDRFSAERTGGSVSTLTIQRTQQEDSAVYLCASSPSYSGGTDTQYFGPGTRLTVL.

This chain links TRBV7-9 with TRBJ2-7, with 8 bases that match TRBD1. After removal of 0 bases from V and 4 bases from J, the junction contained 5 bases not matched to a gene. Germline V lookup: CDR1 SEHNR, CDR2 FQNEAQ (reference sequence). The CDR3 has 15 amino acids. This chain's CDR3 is CASSLAMDRAYEQYF. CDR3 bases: TGTGCCAGCAGCTTAGCGATGGACAGGGCGTACGAGCAGTACTTC.

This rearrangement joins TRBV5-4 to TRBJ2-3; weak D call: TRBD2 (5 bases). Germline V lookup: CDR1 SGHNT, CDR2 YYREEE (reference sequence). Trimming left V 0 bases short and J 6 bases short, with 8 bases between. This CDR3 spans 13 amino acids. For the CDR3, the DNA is TGTGCCAGCAGCTTGGCCCGCGGGGATACGCAGTATTTT. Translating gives CASSLARGDTQYF.

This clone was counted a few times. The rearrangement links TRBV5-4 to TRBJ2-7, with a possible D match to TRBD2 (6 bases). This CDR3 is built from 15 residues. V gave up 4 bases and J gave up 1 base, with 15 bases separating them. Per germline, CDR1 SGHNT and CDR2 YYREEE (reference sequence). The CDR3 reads CASSPTRAGSYEQYF. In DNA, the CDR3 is TGTGCCAGCAGCCCGACCAGAGCGGGTTCCTACGAGCAGTACTTC.

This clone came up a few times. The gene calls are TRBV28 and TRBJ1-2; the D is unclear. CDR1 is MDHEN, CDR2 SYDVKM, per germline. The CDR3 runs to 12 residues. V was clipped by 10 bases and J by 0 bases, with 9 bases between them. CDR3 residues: CATKEPNYGYTF. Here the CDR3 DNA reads TGTGCCACCAAGGAGCCTAACTATGGCTACACCTTC.

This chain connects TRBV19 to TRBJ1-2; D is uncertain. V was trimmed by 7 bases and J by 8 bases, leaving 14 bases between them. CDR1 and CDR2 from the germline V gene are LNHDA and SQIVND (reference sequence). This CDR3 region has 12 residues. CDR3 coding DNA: TGTGCCAGTACGTCTCTCGGGGAGGGCTACACCTTC. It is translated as CASTSLGEGYTF.